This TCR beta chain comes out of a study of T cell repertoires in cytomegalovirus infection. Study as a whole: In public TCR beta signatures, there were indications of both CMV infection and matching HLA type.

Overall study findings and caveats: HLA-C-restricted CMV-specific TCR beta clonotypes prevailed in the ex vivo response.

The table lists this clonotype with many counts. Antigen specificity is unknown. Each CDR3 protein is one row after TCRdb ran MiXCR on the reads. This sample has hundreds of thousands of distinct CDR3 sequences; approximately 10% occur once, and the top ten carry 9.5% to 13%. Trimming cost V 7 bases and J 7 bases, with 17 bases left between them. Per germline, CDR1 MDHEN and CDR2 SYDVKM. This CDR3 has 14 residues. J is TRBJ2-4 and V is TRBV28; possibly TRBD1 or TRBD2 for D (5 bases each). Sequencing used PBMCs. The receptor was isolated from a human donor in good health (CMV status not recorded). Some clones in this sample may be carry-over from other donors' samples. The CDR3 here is CASNEGLGVNIQYF. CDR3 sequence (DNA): TGTGCCAGCAACGAGGGGCTGGGAGTGAACATTCAGTACTTC. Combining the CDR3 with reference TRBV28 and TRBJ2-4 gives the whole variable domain DVKVTQSSRYLVKRTGEKVFLECVQDMDHENMFWYRQDPGLGLRLIYFSYDVKMKEKGDIPEGYSVSREKKERFSLILESASTNQTSMYLCASNEGLGVNIQYFGAGTRLSVL.